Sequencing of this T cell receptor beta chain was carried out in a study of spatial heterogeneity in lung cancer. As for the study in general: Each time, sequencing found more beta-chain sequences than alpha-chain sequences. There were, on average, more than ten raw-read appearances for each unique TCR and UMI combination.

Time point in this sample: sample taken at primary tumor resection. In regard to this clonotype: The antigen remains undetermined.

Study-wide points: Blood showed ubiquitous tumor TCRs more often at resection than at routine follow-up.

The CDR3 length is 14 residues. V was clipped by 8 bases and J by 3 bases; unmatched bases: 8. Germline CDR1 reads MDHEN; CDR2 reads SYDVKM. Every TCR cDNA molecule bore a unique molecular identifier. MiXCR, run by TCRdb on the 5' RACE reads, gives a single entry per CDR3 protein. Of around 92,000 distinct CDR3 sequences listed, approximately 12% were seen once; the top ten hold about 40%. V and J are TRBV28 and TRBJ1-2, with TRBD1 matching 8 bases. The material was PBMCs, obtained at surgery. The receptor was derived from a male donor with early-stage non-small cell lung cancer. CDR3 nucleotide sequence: TGTGCCAGCGCGAGACAGGGGCGGGACTATGGCTACACCTTC. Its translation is CASARQGRDYGYTF.